This T cell receptor beta chain was sequenced during a study of shared clonotypes between healthy human individuals. Study-level background: The people who gave samples were two women and a few men aged 18 to 49.

In the naive CD8 group, cells lacked CD45RO and were positively selected for CCR7, so terminally differentiated effector memory CD45RA+ cells were left out. Study outcomes and limitations: Rarefaction revealed incomplete sorted-subset sequencing despite large depth. Some clonotypes were shared by all four sorted-subset donors, while others were not shared. The non-shared ones had lower generation probabilities than the shared ones.

Sequencing was performed with immunoSEQ multiplex PCR; in TCRdb, only in-frame clones are kept and a portion is missing. The table lists 2 million to 2.5 million clones, roughly 95% of them singletons. To note about this clone: The antigen is undetermined.

CDR3 length equals 14 residues. Trimming cost V 3 bases and J 8 bases, with 15 bases left between them. The V gene's germline CDR1 is SGDLS and CDR2 YYNGEE. J is TRBJ2-4 and V is TRBV9, with D possibly matching TRBD2 (7 bases). This receptor was identified in a man aged 18 to 29 in good health. Sequencing input: naive CD8+ T cells sorted from blood. The chain's CDR3 is CASSAGGTGYIQYF. The CDR3 DNA is TGTGCCAGCAGCGCGGGGGGTACAGGGTACATTCAGTACTTC.